The 15 T cell receptor beta chains below all came from one sample that was sequenced in a study of prognosis after radiotherapy for stage I lung cancer. Genomic DNA was subjected to two-round multiplex PCR for amplification of TCR beta CDR3. With primers specific to each TRBV and TRBJ gene, the first-round PCR was performed. One entry per CDR3 protein, called by TCRdb with MiXCR from the multiplex PCR reads. The table has nearly 20,000 distinct CDR3 sequences, 26% seen once; the top ten hold about 20%. The material sequenced was PBMCs, taken before or after stereotactic body radiation therapy (not recorded which). Receptors were obtained from a donor over 45 with non-small cell lung cancer.

In regard to this clonotype: One base separates it from a far larger clone, so it is likely a read error. V is TRBV6-8 and J is TRBJ2-3, with D maybe TRBD1 (5 bases). CDR1 and CDR2 (germline): MNHGY, SAAAGT. The CDR3 sequence is 14 residues long. The chain's CDR3 is CSSSPTDNTDTQYF. CDR3 nucleotides: TGTTCCAGCAGTCCAACGGACAACACAGATACGCAGTATTTT.

The chain carries TRBV24-1 and TRBJ2-1, with 9 nucleotides matching TRBD1. This CDR3 is 16 amino acids long. V shed 9 bases and J 7 bases; nucleotides not matched to a gene: 15. CDR1 and CDR2 from the germline V gene are KGHDR and SFDVKD. The chain's CDR3 is CATRSGQGAEGNEQFF. DNA for the CDR3: TGTGCCACCCGTTCGGGACAGGGCGCGGAGGGGAATGAGCAGTTCTTC.

This clonotype was recorded at least ten times. This sequence joins TRBV6-2 or TRBV6-3 and TRBJ2-2, with TRBD2 as a possible D gene (6 bases). CDR3 length: 12 residues. Germline V lookup: CDR1 MNHEY, CDR2 SVGEGT. V was shortened by 9 bases and J by 4 bases, with 9 bases between the two germline ends. The CDR3 protein is CASLATTGELFF. CDR3 coding DNA: TGTGCCAGTCTAGCGACCACCGGGGAGCTGTTTTTT.

This clonotype was found many times. This chain uses TRBV5-6 with TRBJ1-1, with 7 bases matching TRBD1. Germline CDR1 and CDR2: SGHDT and YYEEEE. With V trimmed by 2 bases and J by 4 bases, 8 bases remained unmatched. The CDR3 consists of 15 residues. For the CDR3, the DNA is TGTGCCAGCAGCTTTGTTTCCGACAGGGCCACTGAAGCTTTCTTT. Encoded protein: CASSFVSDRATEAFF.

As for this clonotype: It differs at one base from a far larger clone, so likely a read error. V gene TRBV6-4 combines with J gene TRBJ1-5, with D unresolved. V was cut by 4 bases and J by 10 bases, with 20 bases left in between. Germline V lookup: CDR1 MRHNA, CDR2 SNTAGT. The CDR3 is 15 residues long. CDR3 DNA: TGTGCCAGCAGTGTGGGCTCGTATTTTAGTAGTCCCCAGCATTTT. This codes for CASSVGSYFSSPQHF.

Ten or more counts support this clonotype. This may arise from a read error, as a much more abundant clone is one base away. The chain joins TRBV2 to TRBJ1-2, with D tentatively TRBD1 (5 bases). CDR1 is SNHLY, CDR2 FYNNEI, per germline. The CDR3 sequence is 13 residues long. The V end was cut by 7 bases, the J end by 8 bases, with 17 bases between. The CDR3, as DNA: TGTGCCAGCAATGGCAGAGGGGTTGAAGGCTACACCTTC. Encoded protein: CASNGRGVEGYTF.

This clonotype was seen many times. The chain employs TRBV6-1 and TRBJ2-1, with TRBD1 identical over 7 bases. The CDR3 covers 14 residues. The germline V gene has CDR1 MNHNS and CDR2 SASEGT. The junction had 2 bases not matched to a gene; V was cut back by 6 bases and J by 0 bases. The DNA for the CDR3 is TGTGCCAGCAGCCGACAGGGCTCCTACAATGAGCAGTTCTTC. It translates to CASSRQGSYNEQFF.

This clonotype was seen at least ten times. This rearrangement joins TRBV28 to TRBJ2-7; 7 bases are a match to TRBD1. The V gene's germline CDR1 is MDHEN and CDR2 SYDVKM. The CDR3 is 13 residues long. J was trimmed by 2 bases and V by 3 bases; bases with no gene match: 1. Here the CDR3 DNA reads TGTGCCAGCAGTTTCGGGACAGCCTACGAGCAGTACTTC. Amino acid sequence: CASSFGTAYEQYF.

This clonotype was detected ten times or more. The rearrangement links TRBV7-2 to TRBJ1-1; D might be TRBD1 (5 bases). V dropped 4 bases and J dropped 4 bases, with 13 bases sitting between them. Germline values: CDR1 SGHTA, CDR2 FQGNSA. The CDR3 spans 14 residues. Here the CDR3 reads CASSSQGSVTEAFF. Here the CDR3 DNA reads TGTGCCAGCAGCTCGCAGGGATCTGTCACTGAAGCTTTCTTT.

Remarks on this clonotype: A read error may explain this, as a much larger clone is one base away. This chain connects TRBV5-6 to TRBJ2-1; 7 bases match TRBD2. Per the germline V gene, CDR1 is SGHDT and CDR2 is YYEEEE. Germline trimming cut 2 bases from V and 10 bases from J; bases unmatched to any gene: 3. The CDR3 spans 12 residues. The CDR3 nucleotides read TGTGCCAGCAGCTTAAGGACTAGAGAGCAGTTCTTC. This sequence encodes CASSLRTREQFF.

By its share, this clonotype is medium-sized. The genes are TRBV27 and TRBJ1-6, with D perhaps matching TRBD1 (6 bases). V lost 6 bases and J 5 bases, leaving 17 bases between the germline ends. The CDR3 contains 16 residues. Germline loops: CDR1 MNHEY, CDR2 SMNVEV (reference sequence). CDR3 loop: CASRKQGGLDNSPLHF. In DNA form, the CDR3 reads TGTGCCAGCAGAAAACAGGGAGGGTTAGATAATTCACCCCTCCACTTT.

This clonotype was seen many times. The genes are TRBV3-1 and TRBJ2-2; D is perhaps TRBD2 (6 bases). Germline loops: CDR1 LGHDT, CDR2 YNNKEL (reference sequence). The CDR3 runs 15 residues. Trimming took off 0 bases at V and 3 bases at J, with 8 bases between the two ends. CDR3: CASSQDSGYTGELFF. CDR3 nucleotides: TGTGCCAGCAGCCAAGATAGCGGATACACCGGGGAGCTGTTTTTT.

This CDR3 reads CASSWQGAGSKNIQYF. The CDR3 nucleotides are TGTGCCAGCAGTTGGCAGGGGGCGGGGTCCAAAAACATTCAGTACTTC. The gene calls are TRBV2 and TRBJ2-4; TRBD1 matches at 8 bases. Germline-derived CDR1 and CDR2 are SNHLY and FYNNEI. The CDR3 has 16 residues. V dropped 5 bases and J dropped 2; count of bases not matched to a gene: 8.

The table lists this clonotype with many counts. The chain uses TRBV19 and TRBJ2-7; weak D call: TRBD2 (6 bases). Deletions cut 5 bases from V and 12 bases from J, with 14 bases between. The CDR3 is 11 amino acids. Germline V gene data show CDR1 as LNHDA and CDR2 as SQIVND (reference sequence). The CDR3 DNA follows: TGTGCCAGTAGTTCCGGACTAAGAATGTACTTC. It yields the protein CASSSGLRMYF.

This clonotype was seen ten or more times. The chain is built from TRBV24-1 and TRBJ2-7; tentatively, D is TRBD1 (5 bases). The germline gives CDR1 KGHDR, CDR2 SFDVKD. Between the trimmed V and J ends, which lost 3 bases and 6 bases, there was a span of 11 bases. The CDR3 runs to 13 residues. In nucleotides, the CDR3 is TGTGCCACCAGTGATCCAGGGCGGTGCGAGCAGTACTTC. Translating gives CATSDPGRCEQYF.